This T cell receptor beta chain was sequenced in a study of identical twins. A universal primer site arose from template switching, and cDNA bore unique molecular identifiers. One entry per CDR3 protein, called by TCRdb with MiXCR from the 5' RACE reads. The data contain about 340,000 distinct CDR3 sequences, 9% to 15% of them singletons. Germline V CDR1 and CDR2: SEHNR, FQNEAQ (reference sequence). The germline V and J ends were trimmed by 6 bases and 10 bases, with 10 bases remaining between them. The CDR3 runs 11 residues. This same sample was also taken into another study, of yellow fever vaccine responses in identical twins.

Sequences were obtained from CD8+ T cells sorted from blood. The clonotype comes from a woman under 30 in good health. The chain carries TRBV7-9 and TRBJ2-1, with no clear D. CDR3 DNA: TGTGCCAGCAGAATGCTGACGGAGCAGTTCTTC. Translating gives CASRMLTEQFF.